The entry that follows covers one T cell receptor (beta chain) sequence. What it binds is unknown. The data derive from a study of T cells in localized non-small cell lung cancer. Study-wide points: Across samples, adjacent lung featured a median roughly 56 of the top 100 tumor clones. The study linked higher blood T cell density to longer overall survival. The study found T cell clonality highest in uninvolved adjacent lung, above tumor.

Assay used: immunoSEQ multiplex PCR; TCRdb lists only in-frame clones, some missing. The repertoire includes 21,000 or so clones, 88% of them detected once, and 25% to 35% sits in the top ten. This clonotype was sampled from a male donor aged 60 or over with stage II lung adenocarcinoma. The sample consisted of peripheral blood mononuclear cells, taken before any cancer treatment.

As DNA, the CDR3 is TGTGCCAGCTCAACTTCTAGCGGGGGAAACACCGGGGAGCTGTTTTTT. Translation: CASSTSSGGNTGELFF. The V and J genes are TRBV18 and TRBJ2-2; 10 bases are shared with TRBD2. Trimming cost V 5 bases and J 2 bases; bases outside gene matches: 5. Germline CDR1 and CDR2: KGHSH and LQKENI. CDR3 length: 16 amino acids.